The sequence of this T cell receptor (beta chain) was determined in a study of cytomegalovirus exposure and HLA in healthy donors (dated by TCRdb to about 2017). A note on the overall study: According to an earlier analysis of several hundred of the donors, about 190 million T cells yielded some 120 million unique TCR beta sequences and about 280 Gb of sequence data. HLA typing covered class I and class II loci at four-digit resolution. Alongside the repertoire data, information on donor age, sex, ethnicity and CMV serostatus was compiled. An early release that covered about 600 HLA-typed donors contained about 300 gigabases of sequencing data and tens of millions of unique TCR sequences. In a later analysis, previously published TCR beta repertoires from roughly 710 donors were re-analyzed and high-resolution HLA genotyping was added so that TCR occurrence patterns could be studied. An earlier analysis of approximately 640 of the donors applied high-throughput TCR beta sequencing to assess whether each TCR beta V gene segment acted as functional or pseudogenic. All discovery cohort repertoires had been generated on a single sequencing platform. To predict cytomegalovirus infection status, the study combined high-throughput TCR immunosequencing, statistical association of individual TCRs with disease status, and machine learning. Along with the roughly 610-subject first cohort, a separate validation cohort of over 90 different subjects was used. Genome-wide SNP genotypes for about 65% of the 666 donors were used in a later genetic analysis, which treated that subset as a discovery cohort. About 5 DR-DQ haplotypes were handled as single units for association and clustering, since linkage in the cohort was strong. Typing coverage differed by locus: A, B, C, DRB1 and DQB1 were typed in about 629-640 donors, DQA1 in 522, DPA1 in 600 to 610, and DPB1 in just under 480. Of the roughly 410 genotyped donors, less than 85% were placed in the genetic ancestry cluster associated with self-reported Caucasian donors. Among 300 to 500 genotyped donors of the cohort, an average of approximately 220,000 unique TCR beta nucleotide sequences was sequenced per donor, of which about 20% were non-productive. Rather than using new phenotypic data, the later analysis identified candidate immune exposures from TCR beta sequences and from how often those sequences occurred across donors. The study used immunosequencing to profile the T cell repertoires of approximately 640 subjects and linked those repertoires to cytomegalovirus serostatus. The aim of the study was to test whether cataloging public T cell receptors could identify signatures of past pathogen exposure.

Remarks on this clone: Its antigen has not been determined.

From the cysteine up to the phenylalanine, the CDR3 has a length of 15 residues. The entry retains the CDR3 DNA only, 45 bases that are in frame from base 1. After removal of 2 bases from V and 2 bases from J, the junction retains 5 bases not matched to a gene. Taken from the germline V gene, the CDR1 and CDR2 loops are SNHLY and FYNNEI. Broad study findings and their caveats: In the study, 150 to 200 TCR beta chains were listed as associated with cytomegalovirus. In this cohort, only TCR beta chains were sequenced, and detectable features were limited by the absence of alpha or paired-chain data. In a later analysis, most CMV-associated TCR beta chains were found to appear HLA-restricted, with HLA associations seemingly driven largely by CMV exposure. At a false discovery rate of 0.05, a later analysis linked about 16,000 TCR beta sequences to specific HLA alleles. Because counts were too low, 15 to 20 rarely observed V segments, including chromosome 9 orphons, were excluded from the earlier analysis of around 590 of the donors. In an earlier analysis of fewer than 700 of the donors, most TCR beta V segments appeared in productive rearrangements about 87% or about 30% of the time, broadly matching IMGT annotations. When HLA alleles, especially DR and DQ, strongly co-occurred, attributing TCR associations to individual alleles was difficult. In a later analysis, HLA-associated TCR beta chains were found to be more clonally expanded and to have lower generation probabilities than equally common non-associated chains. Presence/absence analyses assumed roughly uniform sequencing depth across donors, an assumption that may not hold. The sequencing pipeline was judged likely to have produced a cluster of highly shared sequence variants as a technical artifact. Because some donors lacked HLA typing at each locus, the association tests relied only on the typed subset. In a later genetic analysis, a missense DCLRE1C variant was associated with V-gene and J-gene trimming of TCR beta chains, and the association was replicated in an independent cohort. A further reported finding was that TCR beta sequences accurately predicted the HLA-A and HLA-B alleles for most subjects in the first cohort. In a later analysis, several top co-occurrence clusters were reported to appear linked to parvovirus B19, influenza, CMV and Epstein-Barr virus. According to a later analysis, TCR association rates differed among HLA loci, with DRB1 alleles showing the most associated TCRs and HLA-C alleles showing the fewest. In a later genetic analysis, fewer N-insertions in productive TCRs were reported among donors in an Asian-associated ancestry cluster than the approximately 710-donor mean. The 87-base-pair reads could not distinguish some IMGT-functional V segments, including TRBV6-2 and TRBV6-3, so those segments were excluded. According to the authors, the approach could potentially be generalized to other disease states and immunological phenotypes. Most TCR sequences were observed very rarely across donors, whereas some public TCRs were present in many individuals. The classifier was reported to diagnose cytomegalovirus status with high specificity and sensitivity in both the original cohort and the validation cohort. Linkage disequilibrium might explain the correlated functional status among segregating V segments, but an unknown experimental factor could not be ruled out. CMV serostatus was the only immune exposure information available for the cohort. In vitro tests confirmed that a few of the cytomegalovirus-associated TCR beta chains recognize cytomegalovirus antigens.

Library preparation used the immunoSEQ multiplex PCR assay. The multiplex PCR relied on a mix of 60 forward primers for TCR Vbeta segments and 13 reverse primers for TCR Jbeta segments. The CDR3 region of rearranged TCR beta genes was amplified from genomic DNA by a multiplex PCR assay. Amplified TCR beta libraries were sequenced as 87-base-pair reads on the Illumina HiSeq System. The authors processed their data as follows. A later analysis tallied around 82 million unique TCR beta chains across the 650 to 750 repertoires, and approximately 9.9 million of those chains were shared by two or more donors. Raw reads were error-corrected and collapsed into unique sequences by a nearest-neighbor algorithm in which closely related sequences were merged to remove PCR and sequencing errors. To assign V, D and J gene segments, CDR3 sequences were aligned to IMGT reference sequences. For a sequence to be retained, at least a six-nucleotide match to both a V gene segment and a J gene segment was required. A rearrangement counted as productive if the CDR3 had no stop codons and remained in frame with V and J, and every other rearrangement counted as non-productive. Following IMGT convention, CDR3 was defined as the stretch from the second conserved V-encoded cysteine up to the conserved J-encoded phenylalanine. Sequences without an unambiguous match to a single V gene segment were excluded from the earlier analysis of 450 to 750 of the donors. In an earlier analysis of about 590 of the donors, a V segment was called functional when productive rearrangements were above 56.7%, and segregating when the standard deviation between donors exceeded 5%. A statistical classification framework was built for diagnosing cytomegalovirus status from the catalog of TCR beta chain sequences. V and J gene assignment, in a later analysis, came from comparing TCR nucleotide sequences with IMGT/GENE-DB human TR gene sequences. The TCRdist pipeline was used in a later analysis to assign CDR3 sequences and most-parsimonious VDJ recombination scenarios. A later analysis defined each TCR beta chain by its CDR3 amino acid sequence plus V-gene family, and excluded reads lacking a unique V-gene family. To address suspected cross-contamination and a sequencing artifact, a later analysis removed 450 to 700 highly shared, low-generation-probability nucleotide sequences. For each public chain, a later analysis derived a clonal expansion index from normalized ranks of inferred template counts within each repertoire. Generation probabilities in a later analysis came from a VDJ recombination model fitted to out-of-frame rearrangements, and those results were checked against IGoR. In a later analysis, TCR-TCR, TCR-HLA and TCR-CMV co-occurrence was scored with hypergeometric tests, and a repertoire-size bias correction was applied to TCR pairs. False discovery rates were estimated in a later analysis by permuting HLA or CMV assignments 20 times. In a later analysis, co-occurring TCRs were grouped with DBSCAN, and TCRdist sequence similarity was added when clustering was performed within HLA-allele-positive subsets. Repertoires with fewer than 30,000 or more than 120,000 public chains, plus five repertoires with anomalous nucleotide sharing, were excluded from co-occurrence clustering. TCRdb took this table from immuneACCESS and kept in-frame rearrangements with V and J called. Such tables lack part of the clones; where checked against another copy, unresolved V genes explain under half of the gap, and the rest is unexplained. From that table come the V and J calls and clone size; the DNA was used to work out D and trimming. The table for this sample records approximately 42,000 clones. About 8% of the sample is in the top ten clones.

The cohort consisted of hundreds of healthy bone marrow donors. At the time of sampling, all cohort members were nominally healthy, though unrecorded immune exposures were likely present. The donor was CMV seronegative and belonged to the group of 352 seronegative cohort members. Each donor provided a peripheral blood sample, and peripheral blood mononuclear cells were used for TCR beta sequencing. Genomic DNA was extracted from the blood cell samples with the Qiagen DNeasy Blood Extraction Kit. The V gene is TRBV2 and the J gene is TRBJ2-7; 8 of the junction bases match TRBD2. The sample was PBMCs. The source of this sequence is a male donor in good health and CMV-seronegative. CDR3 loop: CASSELGLVAYEQYF. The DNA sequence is TGTGCCAGCAGTGAATTGGGACTAGTGGCCTACGAGCAGTACTTC.